This T cell receptor (beta chain) originates from a study of cytomegalovirus exposure and HLA in healthy donors. The study ran its PCR with 60 Vbeta and 13 Jbeta primers. Under the authors' procedure: In a later analysis, about 11 million of around 75 million unique beta chains occurred in at least two donors. Libraries were prepared by immunoSEQ multiplex PCR; TCRdb keeps only in-frame clonotypes and omits some of them. V, J and clone size reflect that table, while D and trimming were determined from the DNA. The table includes 150,000 to 250,000 clones, 70% to 80% detected once. Looked up from germline, CDR1 is SGHDT and CDR2 is YYEEEE. The CDR3 has 17 residues. V lost 0 bases and J 2 bases, leaving 16 bases between the germline ends.

The chain employs TRBV5-6 and TRBJ2-3; tentatively, D is TRBD2 (6 bases). Sequencing was carried out using PBMCs. The TCR sequence derives from a woman aged 25 to 39 in good health and CMV-seropositive. The CDR3 bases are TGTGCCAGCAGCTTGGCGGGTCTAGCGCCAATCACAGATACGCAGTATTTT. It is translated as CASSLAGLAPITDTQYF.